What follows are 23 T cell receptor beta chains derived from one specimen sequenced in a study of PD-1 blockade in classical Hodgkin lymphoma. Produced via immunoSEQ multiplex PCR; TCRdb's table is partial and in-frame only. The sample has 25,000 or so clones, over 75% seen once. Time point defined: cycle 4 day 1 (C4D1), after 6 weeks of nivolumab. Brentuximab vedotin exposure varied, and every patient relapsed after autologous stem cell transplantation. The sequenced sample was peripheral blood mononuclear cells (PBMCs), obtained before the fourth cycle of nivolumab. The receptors were sampled from a human donor with classical Hodgkin lymphoma.

V and J are TRBV7-2 and TRBJ2-7, with D possibly matching TRBD2 (6 bases). The CDR3 is 14 residues long. V was shortened by 7 bases and J by 0 bases, with 13 bases between the two germline ends. Looked up from germline, CDR1 is SGHTA and CDR2 is FQGNSA. The CDR3 nucleotides are TGTGCCAGCACTCAACGGGGGAACTCCTACGAGCAGTACTTC. Residues: CASTQRGNSYEQYF.

This clone came up a few times. The CDR3 spells CAGSYEQYF. The CDR3 DNA reads TGTGCCGGTTCCTACGAGCAGTACTTC. The chain joins TRBV21-1 to TRBJ2-7. TRBV21-1 is designated a pseudogene. The CDR3 runs to 9 residues.

This rearrangement joins TRBV20-1 to TRBJ2-7, with D unclear. This CDR3 contains 11 residues. From germline, CDR1 is DFQATT and CDR2 SNEGSKA (reference sequence). Between the trimmed V and J ends, which lost 3 bases and 2 bases, there was a span of 5 bases. CDR3 in amino acids: CSARTAYEQYF. DNA of the CDR3: TGCAGTGCTAGGACGGCCTACGAGCAGTACTTC.

The genes are TRBV5-4 and TRBJ1-1, with 9 bases that match TRBD1. In germline, CDR1 is SGHNT, CDR2 YYREEE (reference sequence). CDR3 size: 14 residues. Trimming cost V 4 bases and J 3 bases; bases outside gene matches: 4. CDR3 region: CASSPGQGHTEAFF. In nucleotides, the CDR3 is TGTGCCAGCAGCCCTGGACAGGGGCACACTGAAGCTTTCTTT.

The chain links TRBV27 to TRBJ2-7; D might be TRBD2 (5 bases). V was cut by 1 base and J by 2 bases, with 12 bases left in between. There are 15 residues in the CDR3. Germline CDR1 and CDR2: MNHEY and SMNVEV (reference sequence). The CDR3 nucleotides read TGTGCCAGCAGTTTATACCTAGGAGGACCCTACGAGCAGTACTTC. It encodes CASSLYLGGPYEQYF.

The V gene is TRBV11-2, the J gene TRBJ2-5, with D unresolved. The CDR3 loop spans 15 amino acids. Germline lookup yields CDR1 SGHAT and CDR2 FQNNGV. V dropped 1 base and J dropped 4 bases, with 13 bases sitting between them. This CDR3 is CASSLGRRFGETQYF. The CDR3 DNA sequence: TGTGCCAGCAGCTTAGGCCGTCGTTTCGGAGAGACCCAGTACTTC.

This clone was detected a few times. This chain uses TRBV7-9 with TRBJ1-1; D is possibly TRBD1 (5 bases). The CDR3 spans 13 residues. The V gene's germline CDR1 is SEHNR and CDR2 FQNEAQ (reference sequence). V was shortened by 4 bases and J by 3 bases, with 9 bases between the two germline ends. The CDR3 nucleotides read TGTGCCAGCAGCTATAGGGGCGACACTGAAGCTTTCTTT. Translating gives CASSYRGDTEAFF.

V usage is TRBV7-6 and J usage is TRBJ1-2; TRBD1 matches at 8 bases. Unmatched junction bases numbered 9, after V lost 4 bases and J lost 8 bases. This CDR3 has 14 residues. The V gene's germline CDR1 is SGHVS and CDR2 FNYEAQ. CDR3 region: CASSSGQAVTGYTF. The CDR3 DNA is TGTGCCAGCAGCTCGGGACAGGCGGTAACGGGCTACACCTTC.

The chain has TRBV7-4 and TRBJ1-5; D is possibly TRBD1 (5 bases). Germline assignment: CDR1 SGHVT and CDR2 SQSDAQ. The CDR3 spans 15 residues. The V end was cut by 1 base, the J end by 4 bases, with 11 bases between. The CDR3 here is CASSLERGGNQPQHF. The CDR3 DNA follows: TGTGCCAGCAGCTTAGAGAGGGGAGGAAATCAGCCCCAGCATTTT.

The chain has TRBV7-3 and TRBJ2-1; a weak D match, TRBD2 (6 bases). The V and J ends lost 4 bases and 2 bases respectively, with 12 bases between them. The CDR3 spans 15 residues. CDR1 is SGHTA and CDR2 is FQGTGA in the germline V gene. The CDR3 sequence: CASSSGTPPYNEQFF. CDR3 nucleotides: TGTGCCAGCAGCTCTGGGACTCCTCCCTACAATGAGCAGTTCTTC. Supplemented by reference TRBV7-3 and TRBJ2-1, the full variable domain reads GAGVSQTPSNKVTEKGKYVELRCDPISGHTALYWYRQSLGQGPEFLIYFQGTGAADDSGLPNDRFFAVRPEGSVSTLKIQRTERGDSAVYLCASSSGTPPYNEQFFGPGTRLTVL.

The chain carries TRBV5-1 and TRBJ2-7, with 7 bases matching TRBD2. This CDR3 spans 15 amino acids. J gave up 5 bases and V 0 bases, and 8 bases lay outside the gene matches. Looked up from germline, CDR1 is SGHRS and CDR2 is YFSETQ. DNA of the CDR3: TGCGCCAGCAGCTTGGTAGGGGCGGGAGTCCACGAGCAGTACTTC. Translating gives CASSLVGAGVHEQYF.

The gene calls are TRBV6-6 and TRBJ1-4; possibly TRBD1 for D (5 bases). Trimming stripped 4 bases from V and 0 bases from J, with 9 bases between. The CDR3 runs 15 residues. Germline assignment: CDR1 MNHNY and CDR2 SVGAGI (reference sequence). The CDR3 DNA is TGTGCCAGCAGTTTCACAGGTGCAACTAATGAAAAACTGTTTTTT. As protein: CASSFTGATNEKLFF.

The genes are TRBV2 and TRBJ1-6, with a weak D call TRBD1 (5 bases). Trimming removed 6 bases from V and 7 bases from J, with 13 bases in between. Per the germline V gene, CDR1 is SNHLY and CDR2 is FYNNEI. The CDR3 totals 14 residues. The DNA for the CDR3 is TGTGCCAGCAGAACAGGATATCGGAATTCACCCCTCCACTTT. Protein: CASRTGYRNSPLHF.

The chain combines TRBV5-8 with TRBJ2-3; 8 nucleotides agree with TRBD1. Trimming at V came to 3 bases and at J to 0 bases, leaving 9 bases not matched to a gene. Germline CDR1 and CDR2: SGHTS and YDEGEE. The CDR3 spans 17 residues. The chain's CDR3 is CASSWGANRGSTDTQYF. In DNA form, the CDR3 reads TGTGCCAGCAGCTGGGGGGCAAACAGGGGGAGCACAGATACGCAGTATTTT. The whole variable domain, remainder taken from reference TRBV5-8 and TRBJ2-3, is EAGVTQSPTHLIKTRGQQATLRCSPISGHTSVYWYQQALGLGLQFLLWYDEGEERNRGNFPPRFSGRQFPNYSSELNVNALELEDSALYLCASSWGANRGSTDTQYFGPGTRLTVL.

The rearrangement links TRBV29-1 to TRBJ2-3; 10 bases line up with TRBD1. This CDR3 is built from 15 residues. From germline, CDR1 is SQVTM and CDR2 ANQGSEA. Trimming cost V 7 bases and J 1 base; bases outside gene matches: 8. The CDR3 sequence: CSGASGTGGTDTQYF. DNA for the CDR3: TGCAGCGGAGCTTCCGGGACAGGGGGCACAGATACGCAGTATTTT.

This chain links TRBV6-1 with TRBJ2-3, with D maybe TRBD1 (5 bases). The CDR3 contains 15 residues. The germline CDR1 and CDR2 sequences are MNHNS and SASEGT. V gave up 3 bases and J gave up 5 bases, with 15 bases separating them. The CDR3 region is CASSEGRQGKDTQYF. The CDR3, as DNA: TGTGCCAGCAGTGAGGGTAGGCAGGGTAAAGATACGCAGTATTTT.

The genes are TRBV18 and TRBJ1-1; D unclear. The V and J ends lost 3 bases and 0 bases respectively, with 11 bases between them. Germline lookup yields CDR1 KGHSH and CDR2 LQKENI. The CDR3 loop spans 15 amino acids. CDR3 nucleotides: TGTGCCAGCTCACCCTCGGATCCCATGAACACTGAAGCTTTCTTT. It translates to CASSPSDPMNTEAFF. The entire variable domain, with the rest obtained from reference TRBV18 and TRBJ1-1, is as follows: NAGVMQNPRHLVRRRGQEARLRCSPMKGHSHVYWYRQLPEEGLKFMVYLQKENIIDESGMPKERFSAEFPKEGPSILRIQQVVRGDSAAYFCASSPSDPMNTEAFFGQGTRLTVV.

J is TRBJ1-5 and V is TRBV27, with 7 bases lining up with TRBD1. There are 16 residues in the CDR3. Germline CDR1 and CDR2: MNHEY and SMNVEV (reference sequence). Trimming at V came to 0 bases and at J to 9 bases, leaving 11 bases not matched to a gene. CDR3 bases: TGTGCCAGCAGTTTATCGAGAGGGGGCAGCGGCCGGCCCCAGCATTTT. Protein product: CASSLSRGGSGRPQHF.

The chain joins TRBV4-1 to TRBJ2-1; D is perhaps TRBD2 (5 bases). The V gene's germline CDR1 is MGHRA and CDR2 YSYEKL. The CDR3 contains 17 residues. CDR3 sequence (DNA): TGCGCGGTTCGCGGGTGGGCCTGTCCGAGGTCCTACAATGAGCAGTTCTTC. Translation gives CAVRGWACPRSYNEQFF.

The chain recombines TRBV6-5 with TRBJ2-7; tentatively, D is TRBD2 (5 bases). Per the germline V gene, CDR1 is MNHEY and CDR2 is SVGAGI. The CDR3 extends over 14 amino acids. The V and J ends lost 5 bases and 4 bases respectively, with 15 bases between them. For the CDR3, the DNA is TGTGCCAGCAGTCCCTATACCCGGGATTACGAGCAGTACTTC. Protein: CASSPYTRDYEQYF.

This clone was seen a single time. V usage is TRBV19 and J usage is TRBJ2-1; 11 nucleotides align to TRBD2. V lost 4 bases to trimming and J lost 4 bases; unmatched junction nucleotides: 6. The CDR3 contains 16 residues. Germline V gene data show CDR1 as LNHDA and CDR2 as SQIVND (reference sequence). CDR3 sequence: CASSKTSGKRYNEQFF. CDR3 DNA sequence: TGTGCCAGTAGTAAGACTAGCGGGAAAAGATACAATGAGCAGTTCTTC. Full variable domain (missing parts from reference TRBV19 and TRBJ2-1): DGGITQSPKYLFRKEGQNVTLSCEQNLNHDAMYWYRQDPGQGLRLIYYSQIVNDFQKGDIAEGYSVSREKKESFPLTVTSAQKNPTAFYLCASSKTSGKRYNEQFFGPGTRLTVL.

The V gene is TRBV7-9, the J gene TRBJ2-1; D possibly uses TRBD1 or TRBD2 (5 bases each). V dropped 1 base and J dropped 4 bases, with 14 bases sitting between them. The CDR3 contains 16 residues. The germline V gene encodes CDR1 SEHNR and CDR2 FQNEAQ (reference sequence). The CDR3 loop is CASSLVGTVLYNEQFF. CDR3 sequence (DNA): TGTGCCAGCAGCTTAGTTGGGACGGTCCTATACAATGAGCAGTTCTTC.

The chain couples TRBV5-4 to TRBJ1-1; D is uncertain. This CDR3 spans 13 amino acids. CDR1 and CDR2 from the germline V gene are SGHNT and YYREEE (reference sequence). Trimming pared 2 bases from V and 2 bases from J, leaving 7 bases between. The CDR3 region is CASSFNTNTEAFF. CDR3 DNA: TGTGCCAGCAGCTTTAACACAAACACTGAAGCTTTCTTT.